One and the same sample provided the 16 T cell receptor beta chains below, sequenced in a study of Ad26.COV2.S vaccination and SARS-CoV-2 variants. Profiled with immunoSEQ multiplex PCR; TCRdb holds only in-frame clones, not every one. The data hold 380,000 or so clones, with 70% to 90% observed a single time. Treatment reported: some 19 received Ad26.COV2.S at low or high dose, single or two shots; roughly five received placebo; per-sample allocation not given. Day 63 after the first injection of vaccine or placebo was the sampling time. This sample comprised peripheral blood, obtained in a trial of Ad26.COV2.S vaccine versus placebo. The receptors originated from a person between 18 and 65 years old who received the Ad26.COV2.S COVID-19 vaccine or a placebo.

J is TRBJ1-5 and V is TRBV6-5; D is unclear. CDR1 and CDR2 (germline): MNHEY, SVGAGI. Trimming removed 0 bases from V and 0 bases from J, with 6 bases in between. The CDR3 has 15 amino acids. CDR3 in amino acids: CASSYSDNSNQPQHF. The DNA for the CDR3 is TGTGCCAGCAGTTACTCCGACAATAGCAATCAGCCCCAGCATTTT.

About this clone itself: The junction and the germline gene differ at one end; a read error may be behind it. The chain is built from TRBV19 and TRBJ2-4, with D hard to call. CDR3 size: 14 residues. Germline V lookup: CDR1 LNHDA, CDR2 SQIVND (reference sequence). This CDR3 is CASNIATVENIQYF. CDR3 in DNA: TGTGCCAGTAATATAGCAACCGTCGAAAACATTCAGTACTTC.

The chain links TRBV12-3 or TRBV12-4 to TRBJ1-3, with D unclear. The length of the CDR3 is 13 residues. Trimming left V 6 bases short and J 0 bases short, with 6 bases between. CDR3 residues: CASRPASGNTIYF. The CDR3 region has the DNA TGTGCCAGCAGACCTGCCTCTGGAAACACCATATATTTT.

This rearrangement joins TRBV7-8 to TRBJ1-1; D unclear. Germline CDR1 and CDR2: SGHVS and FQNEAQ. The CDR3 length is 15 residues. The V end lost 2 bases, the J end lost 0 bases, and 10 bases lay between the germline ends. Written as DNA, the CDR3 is TGTGCCAGCAGCTTAAATCCGGGTGTGAACACTGAAGCTTTCTTT. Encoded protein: CASSLNPGVNTEAFF.

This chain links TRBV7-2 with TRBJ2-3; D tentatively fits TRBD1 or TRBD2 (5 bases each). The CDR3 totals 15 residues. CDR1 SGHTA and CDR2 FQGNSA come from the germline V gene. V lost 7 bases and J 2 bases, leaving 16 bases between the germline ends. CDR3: CASTTGRGPTDTQYF. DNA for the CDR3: TGTGCCAGCACCACAGGTCGGGGCCCCACAGATACGCAGTATTTT.

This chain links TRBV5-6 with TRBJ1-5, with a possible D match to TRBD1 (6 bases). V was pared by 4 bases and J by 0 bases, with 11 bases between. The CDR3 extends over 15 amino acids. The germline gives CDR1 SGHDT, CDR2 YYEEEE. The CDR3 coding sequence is TGTGCCAGCAGCCTGACAGGAAATAGCAATCAGCCCCAGCATTTT. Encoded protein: CASSLTGNSNQPQHF.

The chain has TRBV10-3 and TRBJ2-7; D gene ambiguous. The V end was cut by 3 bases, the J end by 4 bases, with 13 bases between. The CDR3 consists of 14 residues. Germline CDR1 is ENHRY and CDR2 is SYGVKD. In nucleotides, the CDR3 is TGTGCCATCAGTGACAGCCTAGTGGGTTACGAGCAGTACTTC. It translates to CAISDSLVGYEQYF.

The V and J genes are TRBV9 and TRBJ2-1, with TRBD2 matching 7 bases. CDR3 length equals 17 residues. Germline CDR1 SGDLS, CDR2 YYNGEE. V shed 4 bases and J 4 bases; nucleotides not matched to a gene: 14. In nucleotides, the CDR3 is TGTGCCAGCAGCTCCAACCCACTAGCGCCCCCTTACAATGAGCAGTTCTTC. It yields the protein CASSSNPLAPPYNEQFF.

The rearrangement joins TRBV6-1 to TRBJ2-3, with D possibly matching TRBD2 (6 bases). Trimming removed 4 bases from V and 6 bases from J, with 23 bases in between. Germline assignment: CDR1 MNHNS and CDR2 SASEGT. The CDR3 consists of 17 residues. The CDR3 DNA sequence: TGTGCCAGCAGTGCCTACCGGGACGGGGGAGTCTTCGATACGCAGTATTTT. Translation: CASSAYRDGGVFDTQYF.

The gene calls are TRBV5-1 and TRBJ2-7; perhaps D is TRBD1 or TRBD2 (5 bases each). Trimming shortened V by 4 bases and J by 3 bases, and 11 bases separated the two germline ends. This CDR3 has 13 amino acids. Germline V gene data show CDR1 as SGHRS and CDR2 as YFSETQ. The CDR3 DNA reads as TGCGCCAGCAGCGCAAGTGGGGGCTACGAGCAGTACTTC. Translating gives CASSASGGYEQYF.

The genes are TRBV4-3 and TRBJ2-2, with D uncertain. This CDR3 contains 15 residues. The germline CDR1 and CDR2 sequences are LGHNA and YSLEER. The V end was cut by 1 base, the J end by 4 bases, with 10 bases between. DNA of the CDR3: TGCGCCAGCAGCCAAGTGGGCCGAACCACCGGGGAGCTGTTTTTT. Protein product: CASSQVGRTTGELFF.

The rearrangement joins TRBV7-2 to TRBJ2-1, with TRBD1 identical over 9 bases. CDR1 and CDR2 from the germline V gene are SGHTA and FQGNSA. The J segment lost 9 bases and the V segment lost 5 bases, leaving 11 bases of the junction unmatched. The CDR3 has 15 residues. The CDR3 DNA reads TGTGCCAGCAGCGGATGGGACAGGGTCGGGGGTGAGCAGTTCTTC. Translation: CASSGWDRVGGEQFF.

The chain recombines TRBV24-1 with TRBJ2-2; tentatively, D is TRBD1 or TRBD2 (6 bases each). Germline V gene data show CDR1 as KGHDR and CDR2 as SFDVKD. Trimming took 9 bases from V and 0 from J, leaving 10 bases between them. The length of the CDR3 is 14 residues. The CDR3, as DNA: TGTGCCACCGGGGGGACAACGAACACCGGGGAGCTGTTTTTT. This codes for CATGGTTNTGELFF.

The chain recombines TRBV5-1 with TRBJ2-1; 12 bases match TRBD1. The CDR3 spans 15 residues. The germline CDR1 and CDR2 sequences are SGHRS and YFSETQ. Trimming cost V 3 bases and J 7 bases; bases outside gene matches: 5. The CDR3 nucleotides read TGCGCCAGCAGCTCCGGGACAGGGGGCCGGAATGAGCAGTTCTTC. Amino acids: CASSSGTGGRNEQFF.

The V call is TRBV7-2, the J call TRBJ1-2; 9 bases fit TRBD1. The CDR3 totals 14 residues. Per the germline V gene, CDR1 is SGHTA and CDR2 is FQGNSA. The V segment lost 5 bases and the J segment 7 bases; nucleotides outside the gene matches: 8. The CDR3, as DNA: TGTGCCAGCAGCCGGGACAGGGAATCGAGTGGCTACACCTTC. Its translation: CASSRDRESSGYTF.

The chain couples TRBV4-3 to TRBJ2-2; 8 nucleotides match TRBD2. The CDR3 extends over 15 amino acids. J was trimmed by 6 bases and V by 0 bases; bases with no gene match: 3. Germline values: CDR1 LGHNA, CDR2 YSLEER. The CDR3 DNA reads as TGCGCCAGCAGCCAAGAAGGAGCGGGAGCCGGGGAGCTGTTTTTT. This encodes CASSQEGAGAGELFF.